Reported below is one T cell receptor (beta chain). Its specificity is not known. With 60 Vbeta and 13 Jbeta primers, the PCR was carried out. Only in-frame clones appear in the TCRdb table, and some are missing; sequencing was by immunoSEQ multiplex PCR. Here the sample spans roughly 100,000 clones, about 13% being singletons. This sample was included in a study of cytomegalovirus exposure and HLA in healthy donors. Findings of the study overall: Later analysis showed most CMV-associated TCR beta chains appearing HLA-restricted.

The CDR3 covers 11 residues. The ends were cut back, 8 bases at V and 6 bases at J, with 11 bases in the middle. CDR1 and CDR2 from the germline V gene are SGHVS and FNYEAQ. What was sequenced was PBMCs. The V call is TRBV7-6, the J call TRBJ2-7; the D gene is possibly TRBD2 (6 bases). The receptor was isolated from a man aged 35-49 years in good health and CMV-seropositive. The CDR3 spells CASSDGGEQYF. Written as DNA, the CDR3 is TGTGCCAGCTCGGACGGGGGCGAGCAGTACTTC.